These 32 T cell receptor gamma chains were all obtained from the same sample, sequenced in a study of gamma-delta chains in newborns, infants, children. TCRdb made new clone calls on the reads using CATT. The sample records 850 to 1,000 gamma-chain clones, 40% to 50% being singletons. The sequencing input was blood. The receptors shown here come from a child who was a newborn, infant or young child, either healthy, febrile or measles-vaccinated (not recorded which).

As to this clone: The sample contains more than one DNA sequence encoding this CDR3. The rearrangement uses TRGV9 and TRGJP. TCRdb offers no J gene call, so here the DNA was matched to germline to obtain one. V was clipped by 3 bases and J by 10 bases; unmatched bases: 6. CDR1 GITISATS and CDR2 ISYDGTV come from the germline V gene (reference sequence). There are 15 residues in the CDR3. The CDR3 protein is CALWEQGLGKKIKVF. CDR3 nucleotide sequence: TGTGCCTTGTGGGAGCAAGGTTTGGGCAAAAAAATCAAGGTATTT.

This clone was recorded a few times. This chain connects TRGV8 to TRGJP1. TCRdb records no J gene; here it was assigned by comparing the DNA to germline. There are 15 residues in the CDR3. Trimming cost V 3 bases and J 3 bases; bases outside gene matches: 7. Germline CDR1 reads VENAVY; CDR2 reads YDSYNSRV. CDR3 coding DNA: TGTGCCACCTGGGATTTCGGTCCCACTGGTTGGTTCAAGATATTT. Its protein product is CATWDFGPTGWFKIF.

In its sample, this clone ranks as large. The CDR3 DNA reads as TGTGCCTTGTGGGAGGTGCACGGAGAGTTGGGCAAAAAAATCAAGGTATTT. It yields the protein CALWEVHGELGKKIKVF. This rearrangement joins TRGV9 to TRGJP. Because TCRdb records no J gene, it was assigned here through a match of the DNA to germline. Germline trimming cut 0 bases from V and 6 bases from J; bases unmatched to any gene: 5. Germline V gene data show CDR1 as GITISATS and CDR2 as ISYDGTV (reference sequence). The CDR3 covers 17 residues.

Comments on this clone: In the same sample, other DNA sequences code for this CDR3. The V gene is TRGV9, but the J gene lacks a call. Germline values: CDR1 GITISATS, CDR2 ISYDGTV (reference sequence). This CDR3 is built from 13 residues. This CDR3 is CALWELEDYKKLF. The CDR3 DNA follows: TGTGCCTTGTGGGAGTTGGAGGATTATAAGAAACTATTT.

Notes on this clone: Other DNA variants within this sample encode the same CDR3. This chain joins TRGV9 and TRGJ1 or TRGJ2. TCRdb gives no J gene; it was assigned here by matching the DNA to germline. Germline loops: CDR1 GITISATS, CDR2 ISYDGTV (reference sequence). V lost 3 bases and J lost 5; bases outside the gene matches: 7. CDR3 length: 13 residues. CDR3 region: CALWELEDYKKLF. The DNA of the CDR3 is TGTGCCTTGTGGGAGTTGGAGGATTATAAGAAACTCTTT.

This clone appeared once. A much larger clonotype is one base distant, so this may be a read error. No J gene was assigned, while the V gene was called as TRGV5. The CDR3 runs 11 residues. Germline lookup yields CDR1 VINAFY and CDR2 YDVSNSKD. The CDR3 loop is CATWAPYKELF. The CDR3 DNA sequence: TGTGCCACCTGGGCTCCGTATAAGGAACTCTTT.

In the case of this clone: This same CDR3 is encoded by further DNA sequences in the sample. Called V gene: TRGV9; the J gene was not called. This CDR3 has 17 amino acids. The germline V gene encodes CDR1 GITISATS and CDR2 ISYDGTV (reference sequence). CDR3 amino acids: CALWEGTQELGKKIKVF. The CDR3 bases are TGTGCCTTGTGGGAGGGAACGCAAGAGTTGGGCAAAAAAATCAAGGTCTTT.

The chain joins TRGV9 to TRGJP. J gave up 6 bases and V 5 bases, and 7 bases lay outside the gene matches. CDR3 length equals 16 residues. Germline CDR1 reads GITISATS; CDR2 reads ISYDGTV (reference sequence). CDR3 amino acids: CALWAPRELGKKIKVF. DNA of the CDR3: TGTGCCTTGTGGGCGCCTAGAGAGTTGGGCAAAAAAATCAAGGTATTT.

This clone is labeled as large. The CDR3 region has the DNA TGTGCCTTGTGGGAGGTAAGACGAGAGTTGGGCAAAAAAATCAAGGTATTT. It is translated as CALWEVRRELGKKIKVF. This chain joins TRGV9 and TRGJP. No J segment appears in TCRdb, so it was assigned here by matching the sequence to germline. Germline CDR1 GITISATS, CDR2 ISYDGTV (reference sequence). The CDR3 extends over 17 amino acids. Trimming cost V 1 base and J 6 bases; bases outside gene matches: 6.

This clone was picked up one time. The V segment is TRGV9, and no J call was made. Germline CDR1 is GITISATS and CDR2 is ISYDGTV (reference sequence). The CDR3 extends over 16 amino acids. For the CDR3, the DNA is TGTGCCTTGTGGGAGGTGACGTGGGTGGGCAAAAAAATCAAGGTCTTT. This translates into CALWEVTWVGKKIKVF.

Note on this clone: With a much larger clone just one base away, this may be a read error. Other DNA sequences within the sample encode an identical CDR3. The J gene is TRGJP2, the V gene TRGV4. The J gene is absent in TCRdb and was assigned here via DNA matching to germline. The length of the CDR3 is 12 residues. Germline loops: CDR1 EGSTGY, CDR2 YDSYTSSV. The CDR3 sequence is CATYSSDWIKTF. CDR3 coding DNA: TGCGCCACCTATAGTAGTGATTGGATCAAGACGTTT.

This clone has only a few counts. This chain uses TRGV4 with TRGJ1 or TRGJ2. As TCRdb names no J gene, one was assigned here on the basis of a DNA match to germline. The V and J ends lost 0 bases and 2 bases, in that order; junction bases with no gene match: 4. Per germline, CDR1 EGSTGY and CDR2 YDSYTSSV. This CDR3 has 14 amino acids. CDR3 residues: CATWDGRHYYKKLF. The CDR3 nucleotides read TGTGCCACCTGGGATGGGAGGCATTATTATAAGAAACTCTTT.

This clone came up a few times. This specimen includes other DNA sequences encoding the same CDR3. The chain links TRGV9 to TRGJP. The J gene, absent from TCRdb, was called here by matching the DNA to germline. V lost 1 base and J lost 9; bases outside the gene matches: 3. The CDR3 is 15 residues long. Germline V lookup: CDR1 GITISATS, CDR2 ISYDGTV (reference sequence). In nucleotides, the CDR3 is TGTGCCTTGTGGGAGGTCGGGTTGGGCAAAAAAATCAAGGTATTT. This translates into CALWEVGLGKKIKVF.

This clone was seen only a few times. This sequence joins TRGV9 and TRGJP. The J gene comes from matching the DNA to germline here; TCRdb lacks it. CDR3 length: 19 residues. Per the germline V gene, CDR1 is GITISATS and CDR2 is ISYDGTV (reference sequence). V lost 2 bases, J lost 4 bases, and 11 bases stayed unmatched. The DNA for the CDR3 is TGTGCCTTGTGGGAGGGTCAACTCCATCAAGAGTTGGGCAAAAAAATCAAGGTATTT. Its protein product is CALWEGQLHQELGKKIKVF.

This clone has only a few counts. The chain carries TRGV4 and TRGJ1 or TRGJ2. The V gene end was trimmed by 1 base and the J gene end by 5 bases; junction bases not matched to a gene: 2. CDR3 length: 12 residues. The germline V gene has CDR1 EGSTGY and CDR2 YDSYTSSV. CDR3 protein: CATWDGNYKKLF. The CDR3 DNA sequence: TGTGCCACCTGGGATGGCAATTATAAGAAACTCTTT.

CDR3 sequence: CATWDFRYYKKLF. The CDR3 DNA follows: TGTGCCACCTGGGACTTCCGTTATTATAAGAAACTCTTT. The chain uses TRGV8 and TRGJ1 or TRGJ2. Because TCRdb records no J gene, it was assigned here through a match of the DNA to germline. The junction had 6 bases not matched to a gene; V was cut back by 4 bases and J by 3 bases. The germline CDR1 and CDR2 sequences are VENAVY and YDSYNSRV. The CDR3 runs to 13 residues.

On this clone: This sample includes further DNA sequences coding for the same CDR3. V gene TRGV9 combines with J gene TRGJP. The J gene was missing in TCRdb and was found by matching the end of the DNA to germline. The CDR3 length is 14 residues. Trimming cost V 0 bases and J 11 bases; bases outside gene matches: 1. CDR1 and CDR2 from the germline V gene are GITISATS and ISYDGTV (reference sequence). The CDR3 is CALWEVLGKKIKVF. The CDR3 bases are TGTGCCTTGTGGGAGGTGCTGGGCAAAAAAATCAAGGTATTT.

CDR3 nucleotides: TGTGCCTTGTGGGAGGTGCAGAGCCGCACCACTGGTTGGTTCAAGATATTT. This sequence encodes CALWEVQSRTTGWFKIF. The rearrangement uses TRGV9 and TRGJP1. TCRdb does not report a J gene; here it was assigned by matching the DNA to germline references. V lost 0 bases to trimming and J lost 2 bases; unmatched junction nucleotides: 9. The germline gives CDR1 GITISATS, CDR2 ISYDGTV (reference sequence). The length of the CDR3 is 17 residues.

Within the sample, this clone is large. The genes are TRGV3 and TRGJ1 or TRGJ2. No J gene is reported in TCRdb; it was inferred here by comparing the DNA with germline. V dropped 0 bases and J dropped 6; count of bases not matched to a gene: 5. Germline lookup yields CDR1 VTNTFY and CDR2 YDVSTARD (reference sequence). The CDR3 loop spans 13 amino acids. The CDR3 nucleotides are TGTGCCACCTGGGACAGGCAAACTTATAAGAAACTCTTT. This encodes CATWDRQTYKKLF.

The chain has TRGV9 and TRGJP. The J gene, left out of TCRdb, was set here by checking the DNA against germline. V lost 2 bases, J lost 6 bases, and 4 bases stayed unmatched. CDR3 length equals 16 residues. CDR1 and CDR2 from the germline V gene are GITISATS and ISYDGTV (reference sequence). The CDR3 coding sequence is TGTGCCTTGTGGGAGGCCCCAGAGTTGGGCAAAAAAATCAAGGTATTT. Its protein product is CALWEAPELGKKIKVF.

Remarks on this clone: This may be a read error, as it is one base from a much larger clone. Within the sample, other DNA sequences also encode this same CDR3. The V gene is given as TRGV3, and no J gene call is available. CDR3 size: 11 residues. Germline V gives CDR1 VTNTFY, CDR2 YDVSTARD (reference sequence). CDR3 bases: TGTGCCACCTGGGACAGGCTTTTTCAACTCTTT. Its protein is CATWDRLFQLF.

Turning to this clone: Just one base apart from a much larger clone, this may be a read error. This chain uses TRGV4 with TRGJ1 or TRGJ2. The J gene, missing from TCRdb, was assigned here through DNA to germline matching. CDR1 EGSTGY and CDR2 YDSYTSSV come from the germline V gene. CDR3 length: 12 amino acids. The CDR3 reads CAIWDRDYKKLF. The CDR3 DNA sequence: TGTGCCATCTGGGATCGAGATTATAAGAAACTCTTT.

This clone was recorded a few times. The chain employs TRGV9 and TRGJP. Germline matching of the DNA provided the J gene here, since TCRdb leaves it blank. Germline trimming cut 2 bases from V and 11 bases from J; bases unmatched to any gene: 9. This CDR3 region has 16 residues. In germline, CDR1 is GITISATS, CDR2 ISYDGTV (reference sequence). CDR3 loop: CALWEDPGMGKKIKVF. CDR3 in DNA: TGTGCCTTGTGGGAGGACCCGGGGATGGGCAAAAAAATCAAGGTATTT.

CDR3 in amino acids: CATWDYNYKKLF. In DNA, the CDR3 is TGTGCCACCTGGGATTATAATTATAAGAAACTCTTT. This chain links TRGV2 with TRGJ1 or TRGJ2. Because TCRdb records no J gene, it was assigned here through a match of the DNA to germline. V lost 4 bases to trimming and J lost 5 bases; unmatched junction nucleotides: 5. The CDR3 is made up of 12 amino acids. Germline CDR1 and CDR2: EGSNGY and YDSYNSKV.

The chain uses TRGV9 and TRGJP. The J gene, left out of TCRdb, was set here by checking the DNA against germline. The germline V gene has CDR1 GITISATS and CDR2 ISYDGTV (reference sequence). V was clipped by 1 base and J by 11 bases; unmatched bases: 5. CDR3 length: 15 residues. Here the CDR3 reads CALWEVDVGKKIKVF. For the CDR3, the DNA is TGTGCCTTGTGGGAGGTCGATGTGGGCAAAAAAATCAAGGTATTT.

By frequency in the sample, this clone is large (0.1 to 1%). The CDR3 DNA follows: TGTGCCACCTGGGACAGGCGTATCGATTATTATAAGAAACTCTTT. Translation gives CATWDRRIDYYKKLF. The chain joins TRGV3 to TRGJ1 or TRGJ2. TCRdb leaves out the J gene; it was filled in here by matching the DNA to germline. The ends lost 0 bases at V and 2 bases at J; junction bases unmatched: 7. This CDR3 is built from 15 residues. CDR1 is VTNTFY, CDR2 YDVSTARD, per germline (reference sequence).

V and J are TRGV4 and TRGJ1 or TRGJ2. Assignment of the J gene here rests on matching the DNA to germline, because TCRdb gives none. Germline values: CDR1 EGSTGY, CDR2 YDSYTSSV. V lost 0 bases, J lost 2 bases, and 7 bases stayed unmatched. This CDR3 region has 15 residues. CDR3 sequence (DNA): TGTGCCACCTGGGATGGGCGTTATTATTATTATAAGAAACTCTTT. Amino acid sequence: CATWDGRYYYYKKLF.

The chain is built from TRGV9 and TRGJP. Since TCRdb gives no J gene, matching the DNA to germline was used here to assign it. Per germline, CDR1 GITISATS and CDR2 ISYDGTV (reference sequence). With V trimmed by 0 bases and J by 19 bases, 9 bases remained unmatched. This CDR3 spans 14 amino acids. DNA of the CDR3: TGTGCCTTGTGGGAGGTGCCCCCCAGGAAAATCAAGGTATTT. This translates into CALWEVPPRKIKVF.

About this clone: One junction end does not reproduce the germline sequence, and a read error may be involved. Other DNA sequences within the sample encode an identical CDR3. The chain couples TRGV2 to TRGJ1 or TRGJ2. No J gene was available from TCRdb, and it was assigned here by a germline match of the DNA. Germline lookup yields CDR1 EGSNGY and CDR2 YDSYNSKV. The CDR3 loop spans 13 amino acids. CDR3 sequence: CATWSRDYYKKLF. The DNA of the CDR3 is TGCGCCACCTGGTCGCGCGATTATTATAAGAAACTCTTT.

As concerns this clone: A much larger clone lies one base from this, so it may be a read error. This sample also contains other DNA sequences that code for the same CDR3. The CDR3 nucleotides are TGTGCCACCTGGGACAGGCTTTTCCAACTATTT. Translated: CATWDRLFQLF. No J gene was called, and the V gene is TRGV3. The CDR3 spans 11 residues. From germline, CDR1 is VTNTFY and CDR2 YDVSTARD (reference sequence).

This clone was picked up a small number of times. The chain employs TRGV9 and TRGJP. The J gene, absent from TCRdb, was called here by matching the DNA to germline. CDR3 size: 16 residues. Per germline, CDR1 GITISATS and CDR2 ISYDGTV (reference sequence). V trimming: 2 bases; J trimming: 7 bases; junction bases outside the gene matches: 5. This CDR3 is CALWEGGELGKKIKVF. In DNA form, the CDR3 reads TGTGCCTTGTGGGAGGGGGGGGAGTTGGGCAAAAAAATCAAGGTATTT.

CDR3 sequence reads: CALWEIQELGKKIKVF. CDR3 nucleotide sequence: TGTGCCTTGTGGGAGATCCAAGAGTTGGGCAAAAAAATCAAGGTATTT. The gene calls are TRGV9 and TRGJP. Germline CDR1 reads GITISATS; CDR2 reads ISYDGTV (reference sequence). The CDR3 extends over 16 amino acids. With V trimmed by 3 bases and J by 4 bases, 3 bases remained unmatched.